This TCR beta chain was sequenced in a study of a mutant IDH1 vaccine in newly diagnosed glioma. As for the study in general: Patients' prior therapy spanned radiotherapy, temozolomide, or both; most underwent both. Broader study findings: Top peripheral T cell clonotype shifts appeared unrelated to pseudoprogression. Most patients, approximately 92%, showed vaccine-induced immune responses.

A remark on this clone: Antigen specificity is unknown.

As for time point: baseline, week 1 (first vaccination visit). Described treatment: pre-vaccination baseline after standard-of-care therapy. The donor cohort comprised cases of new WHO grade 3 or 4 IDH1-mutant, ATRX-lost astrocytoma. TCRdb's table, derived via immunoSEQ multiplex PCR, lists solely in-frame clones and lacks some. This table holds about 88,000 clones, about four fifths found once. The sequence came from a man between 35 and 55 years old with glioma. Some clones in this sample may be carry-over from other donors' samples. Sequences were derived from PBMCs, sampled from a glioma patient treated with radiotherapy, temozolomide or both.

The DNA for the CDR3 is TGTGCCAGCACCGTGACCGGGGGCAACACTGAAGCTTTCTTT. Its translation is CASTVTGGNTEAFF. The rearrangement uses TRBV5-6 and TRBJ1-1; TRBD1 might be the D (6 bases). The CDR3 extends over 14 amino acids. The germline gives CDR1 SGHDT, CDR2 YYEEEE. V was trimmed by 6 bases and J by 2 bases, leaving 14 bases between them.